This record covers a single TCR beta chain. The data stem from a study of blood T cell repertoires in COVID-19. On the study more broadly: Both acute and convalescent COVID-19 samples were obtained from the United States, Italy and Spain. PBMCs, B-cell-depleted T cells, or T cells provided the cDNA or gDNA that made up the material.

In the source study's methods: The authors estimated nucleated cell counts from reference gene primer amplification. Data came from immunoSEQ multiplex PCR; TCRdb stores just in-frame clones and leaves some out. From that table come the V and J calls and clone size; the DNA was used to work out D and trimming. The sample contains 100,000 to 130,000 clones, around 88% of which appear only once. In germline, CDR1 is MNHEY, CDR2 SMNVEV (reference sequence). V was clipped by 2 bases and J by 3 bases; unmatched bases: 1. CDR3 length: 14 amino acids. The TCR was taken from a man aged 50 to 59 with active or convalescent COVID-19. The chain combines TRBV27 with TRBJ2-1; 7 nucleotides line up with TRBD2. Sequenced sample: peripheral blood. CDR3 loop: CASSLGGVYNEQFF. In nucleotides, the CDR3 is TGTGCCAGCAGTTTAGGGGGGGTCTACAATGAGCAGTTCTTC.